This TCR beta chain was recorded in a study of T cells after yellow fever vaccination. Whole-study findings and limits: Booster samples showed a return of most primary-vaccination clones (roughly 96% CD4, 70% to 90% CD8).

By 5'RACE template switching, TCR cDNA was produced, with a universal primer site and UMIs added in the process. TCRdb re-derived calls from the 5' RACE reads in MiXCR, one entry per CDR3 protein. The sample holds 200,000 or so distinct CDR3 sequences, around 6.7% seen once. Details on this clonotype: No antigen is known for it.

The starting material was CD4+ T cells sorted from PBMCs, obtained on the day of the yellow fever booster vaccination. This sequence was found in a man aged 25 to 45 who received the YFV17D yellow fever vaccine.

CDR3 sequence (DNA): TGTGCCACCAGCAGCCAGGGGGTCGGTAATTCACCCCTCCACTTT. Translated, it gives CATSSQGVGNSPLHF. The chain carries TRBV15 and TRBJ1-6, with 7 bases aligning to TRBD1. This CDR3 comprises 15 residues. Germline CDR1 LNHNV, CDR2 YYDKDF (reference sequence). V lost 3 bases, J lost 6 bases, and 5 bases stayed unmatched.